This TCR beta chain is from a study of cytomegalovirus exposure and HLA in healthy donors. Points from the study as a whole: Cytomegalovirus status was reportedly diagnosed by the classifier with high specificity and sensitivity. Prediction of most subjects' HLA-A and HLA-B alleles by TCR beta sequences was reportedly accurate.

This CDR3 contains 16 residues. Trimming cost V 0 bases and J 5 bases; bases outside gene matches: 2. Germline CDR1 reads LNHDA; CDR2 reads SQIVND (reference sequence). Notes on this clone: Its antigen remains unidentified.

With 60 Vbeta and 13 Jbeta primers, the PCR was carried out. Sequencing was performed with immunoSEQ multiplex PCR; in TCRdb, only in-frame clones are kept and a portion is missing. The repertoire consists of roughly 220,000 clones, with around 75% occurring once and the leading ten covering under 2%. The genes are TRBV19 and TRBJ2-2; 11 bases agree with TRBD2. What was sequenced was PBMCs. The receptor was derived from a woman aged 30 to 39 in good health and CMV-seronegative. CDR3: CASSIDLAGGTGELFF. For the CDR3, the DNA is TGTGCCAGTAGTATAGACCTAGCGGGAGGAACCGGGGAGCTGTTTTTT. Full variable domain (rest looked up from reference TRBV19 and TRBJ2-2): DGGITQSPKYLFRKEGQNVTLSCEQNLNHDAMYWYRQDPGQGLRLIYYSQIVNDFQKGDIAEGYSVSREKKESFPLTVTSAQKNPTAFYLCASSIDLAGGTGELFFGEGSRLTVL.